The 22 T cell receptor beta chains presented below share a single source sample, sequenced in a study of T cell responses to AZD1222 COVID-19 vaccine. The assay was immunoSEQ multiplex PCR, and TCRdb's table has in-frame clones only and misses some. The sample includes over 85,000 clones, roughly 90% seen only once; the top ten take under 10%. Sequences were derived from peripheral blood, sampled on day 0 of AZD1222 vaccination. These receptor sequences come from an adult in good health.

The chain employs TRBV6-5 and TRBJ2-3; tentatively, D is TRBD2 (6 bases). The CDR3 is 14 amino acids. Deletions cut 6 bases from V and 4 bases from J, with 14 bases between. Germline CDR1 MNHEY, CDR2 SVGAGI. CDR3 in amino acids: CASRDWGVSDTQYF. The CDR3 DNA sequence: TGTGCCAGCAGGGACTGGGGGGTCTCAGATACGCAGTATTTT.

The chain has TRBV27 and TRBJ2-7, with D perhaps matching TRBD1 (5 bases). V lost 6 bases to trimming and J lost 0 bases, with 15 bases between them. The CDR3 extends over 15 amino acids. The germline gives CDR1 MNHEY, CDR2 SMNVEV (reference sequence). The CDR3 bases are TGTGCCAGCAGCTTAGGGGCCCGCAACTCCTACGAGCAGTACTTC. Its protein is CASSLGARNSYEQYF.

The CDR3 DNA sequence: TGTGCCAGCAGTCCCCACCCACCCGGGACCCACGAGCAGTACTTC. Protein sequence: CASSPHPPGTHEQYF. V gene TRBV6-4 combines with J gene TRBJ2-7; the D call may be TRBD1 or TRBD2 (5 bases each). The CDR3 has 15 amino acids. The V end was cut by 5 bases, the J end by 5 bases, with 19 bases between. The germline V gene encodes CDR1 MRHNA and CDR2 SNTAGT.

The chain carries TRBV2 and TRBJ1-2; tentatively, D is TRBD1 (6 bases). Germline CDR1 SNHLY, CDR2 FYNNEI. This CDR3 is 14 amino acids long. V dropped 3 bases and J dropped 8 bases, with 16 bases sitting between them. CDR3 residues: CASSERGGAGGYTF. DNA of the CDR3: TGTGCCAGCAGTGAGCGAGGGGGGGCGGGCGGCTACACCTTC.

This chain joins TRBV28 and TRBJ1-1; 7 bases map to TRBD1. Germline V gene data show CDR1 as MDHEN and CDR2 as SYDVKM. The CDR3 consists of 17 residues. After removal of 3 bases from V and 3 bases from J, the junction contained 13 bases not matched to a gene. The chain's CDR3 is CASSLGGLGGRHTEAFF. The CDR3 bases are TGTGCCAGCAGTTTGGGGGGACTAGGGGGCCGGCACACTGAAGCTTTCTTT.

Comment on this clone: A read error may explain this, as a much larger clone is one base away. The chain employs TRBV28 and TRBJ2-2; D is uncertain. The CDR3 spans 12 residues. The germline V and J ends were trimmed by 2 bases and 5 bases, with 3 bases remaining between them. CDR1 and CDR2 (germline): MDHEN, SYDVKM. Written as DNA, the CDR3 is TGTGCCAGCAGTTTAGGAACCGGGGAGCTGTTTTTT. Translating it yields CASSLGTGELFF.

The V gene is TRBV12-3 or TRBV12-4, the J gene TRBJ1-1; D may be TRBD1 (6 bases). V gave up 6 bases and J gave up 1 base, with 9 bases separating them. The CDR3 is 13 residues long. The DNA for the CDR3 is TGTGCCAGCAGAAAGACAGGGAACACTGAAGCTTTCTTT. It translates to CASRKTGNTEAFF.

The J gene is TRBJ2-7, the V gene TRBV11-2, with 10 nucleotides matching TRBD2. The CDR3 length is 18 residues. Per the germline V gene, CDR1 is SGHAT and CDR2 is FQNNGV. V trimming: 5 bases; J trimming: 7 bases; junction bases outside the gene matches: 20. CDR3 DNA: TGTGCCAGCAGCGGCTGGGCTAGCGGGGGAAGGGCTATCAGAGAGCAGTACTTC. It yields the protein CASSGWASGGRAIREQYF.

The rearrangement uses TRBV19 and TRBJ2-3; TRBD2 aligns across 9 bases. There are 15 residues in the CDR3. Germline assignment: CDR1 LNHDA and CDR2 SQIVND (reference sequence). Germline trimming cut 3 bases from V and 5 bases from J; bases unmatched to any gene: 6. The CDR3 protein is CASSIRRGGIDTQYF. CDR3 nucleotide sequence: TGTGCCAGTAGTATTCGGCGGGGGGGAATAGATACGCAGTATTTT. The full variable domain, rest sourced from reference TRBV19 and TRBJ2-3, is DGGITQSPKYLFRKEGQNVTLSCEQNLNHDAMYWYRQDPGQGLRLIYYSQIVNDFQKGDIAEGYSVSREKKESFPLTVTSAQKNPTAFYLCASSIRRGGIDTQYFGPGTRLTVL.

The V gene is TRBV19, the J gene TRBJ1-2; tentative D call: TRBD1 (6 bases). CDR3 length: 13 amino acids. V lost 4 bases and J 4 bases, leaving 10 bases between the germline ends. Germline-derived CDR1 and CDR2 are LNHDA and SQIVND (reference sequence). The CDR3 DNA is TGTGCCAGTAGTACAGGGGTAGGCTATGGCTACACCTTC. It encodes CASSTGVGYGYTF. The complete variable domain, with remaining parts taken from reference TRBV19 and TRBJ1-2, reads DGGITQSPKYLFRKEGQNVTLSCEQNLNHDAMYWYRQDPGQGLRLIYYSQIVNDFQKGDIAEGYSVSREKKESFPLTVTSAQKNPTAFYLCASSTGVGYGYTFGSGTRLTVV.

This clone turned up a few times. The genes are TRBV5-6 and TRBJ2-7; 9 nucleotides align to TRBD1. The CDR3 spans 14 residues. Germline V gives CDR1 SGHDT, CDR2 YYEEEE. Germline trimming cut 4 bases from V and 6 bases from J; bases unmatched to any gene: 8. The CDR3 DNA follows: TGTGCCAGCAGCATCGGGACAGGGTATTTCGAGCAGTACTTC. Its protein is CASSIGTGYFEQYF.

This clone was seen only once. This chain connects TRBV15 to TRBJ2-1; D is perhaps TRBD1 (5 bases). The CDR3 spans 14 residues. V lost 0 bases, J lost 6 bases, and 9 bases lay in between. Germline CDR1 and CDR2: LNHNV and YYDKDF (reference sequence). CDR3 coding DNA: TGTGCCACCAGCAGAGATGGGGCTCTCAATGAGCAGTTCTTC. Translated: CATSRDGALNEQFF.

The V and J genes are TRBV10-2 and TRBJ2-5; 9 bases are shared with TRBD2. Germline CDR1 is WSHSY and CDR2 is SAAADI. The CDR3 has 13 amino acids. V was pared by 5 bases and J by 2 bases, with 0 bases of the junction left unmatched. The chain's CDR3 is CASSSGGQETQYF. Written as DNA, the CDR3 is TGCGCCAGCAGTAGCGGGGGGCAAGAGACCCAGTACTTC.

This rearrangement joins TRBV5-1 to TRBJ2-7, with 7 bases fitting TRBD1. CDR3 length: 15 residues. Germline CDR1 SGHRS, CDR2 YFSETQ. With V trimmed by 4 bases and J by 1 base, 8 bases remained unmatched. The CDR3, as DNA: TGCGCCAGCAGCCCCGGACAGGAATTATCCTACGAGCAGTACTTC. Protein sequence: CASSPGQELSYEQYF.

This clone was counted once. The chain joins TRBV5-1 to TRBJ2-7; possibly TRBD1 or TRBD2 for D (5 bases each). Germline values: CDR1 SGHRS, CDR2 YFSETQ. The CDR3 covers 13 residues. V gave up 3 bases and J gave up 3 bases, with 10 bases separating them. CDR3 protein: CASSSRDVYEQYF. In nucleotides, the CDR3 is TGCGCCAGCAGCTCCCGGGACGTCTACGAGCAGTACTTC.

The CDR3: CASSPGGTGVTEAFF. DNA of the CDR3: TGTGCCAGCAGCCCGGGAGGGACAGGGGTCACTGAAGCTTTCTTT. The chain employs TRBV5-5 and TRBJ1-1; 10 bases agree with TRBD1. The CDR3 is 15 residues long. Looked up from germline, CDR1 is SGHKS and CDR2 is YYEKEE (reference sequence). The ends lost 4 bases at V and 4 bases at J; junction bases unmatched: 7.

The gene calls are TRBV4-1 and TRBJ2-5, with D maybe TRBD1 (6 bases). The CDR3 is 13 amino acids. V shed 1 base and J shed 6 bases, with 9 bases lying between them. The germline V gene encodes CDR1 MGHRA and CDR2 YSYEKL. CDR3 bases: TGCGCCAGCAGCCAAGTGGGGGCGAAGACCCAGTACTTC. Protein: CASSQVGAKTQYF.

The chain employs TRBV5-1 and TRBJ1-2; weak D call: TRBD1 (6 bases). This CDR3 is 14 amino acids long. Germline V gene lookup returns CDR1 SGHRS and CDR2 YFSETQ. V gave up 1 base and J gave up 6 bases, with 13 bases separating them. CDR3 residues: CASSLRMGADGYTF. In nucleotides, the CDR3 is TGCGCCAGCAGCTTGAGGATGGGGGCGGATGGCTACACCTTC. The full variable domain, completed using reference TRBV5-1 and TRBJ1-2, is KAGVTQTPRYLIKTRGQQVTLSCSPISGHRSVSWYQQTPGQGLQFLFEYFSETQRNKGNFPGRFSGRQFSNSRSEMNVSTLELGDSALYLCASSLRMGADGYTFGSGTRLTVV.

The rearrangement joins TRBV12-3 or TRBV12-4 to TRBJ2-1; D remains unclear. The CDR3 contains 13 residues. Trimming pared 6 bases from V and 4 bases from J, leaving 10 bases between. The CDR3 spells CASRAPRYNEQFF. The CDR3 DNA reads TGTGCCAGCAGGGCCCCAAGGTACAATGAGCAGTTCTTC.

Only a few counts were recorded for this clone. The V call is TRBV6-4, the J call TRBJ2-5; TRBD2 matches 9 bases. V was pared by 6 bases and J by 1 base, with 6 bases of the junction left unmatched. From germline, CDR1 is MRHNA and CDR2 SNTAGT. This CDR3 is 15 amino acids long. The CDR3 DNA follows: TGTGCCAGCAGCCGGCTAGCGGGGAGCCAAGAGACCCAGTACTTC. Protein product: CASSRLAGSQETQYF.

This clone was detected once. The chain is built from TRBV28 and TRBJ2-7; 7 positions match TRBD1. The CDR3 sequence is 13 residues long. Germline V CDR1 and CDR2: MDHEN, SYDVKM. V was clipped by 6 bases and J by 7 bases; unmatched bases: 9. For the CDR3, the DNA is TGTGCCAGCAGAGCCCGGGACAGCTGGGAGCAGTACTTC. The encoded protein is CASRARDSWEQYF.

This rearrangement joins TRBV6-6 to TRBJ1-1; possibly TRBD1 for D (6 bases). Germline CDR1 is MNHNY and CDR2 is SVGAGI (reference sequence). Trimming left V 2 bases short and J 3 bases short, with 13 bases between. The CDR3 has 15 residues. The CDR3 DNA reads TGTGCCAGCAGTTACCCCTCAGGGGATTACACTGAAGCTTTCTTT. This encodes CASSYPSGDYTEAFF.